The 21 T cell receptor beta chains reported below all come from one sample, sequenced in a study of CD8+CD57+ T cells in acquired aplastic anemia. CDR3 and TCR beta VDJ profiling relied on a genomic DNA template. TCRdb called the reads again in MiXCR, with one record for every CDR3 protein. The data contain 310,000 or so distinct CDR3 sequences, 56% of them singletons. Sequenced patients had shown CD8+CD57+ cell expansion by flow cytometry. Sequences were obtained from sorted CD4+, CD8+, or CD8+CD57+ T cells (not recorded which) from PBMCs. The receptors derive from a human donor with aplastic anemia.

This clonotype was recorded once. The chain joins TRBV5-1 to TRBJ2-2; D is undetermined. Germline lookup yields CDR1 SGHRS and CDR2 YFSETQ. Trimming cost V 2 bases and J 3 bases, with 8 bases left between them. The CDR3 has 14 amino acids. This CDR3 reads CASSLLDYTGELFF. In DNA, the CDR3 is TGCGCCAGCAGCTTACTGGATTACACCGGGGAGCTGTTTTTT.

This clonotype was counted ten times or more. The chain employs TRBV7-2 and TRBJ2-1; no clear D gene. Germline V gene lookup returns CDR1 SGHTA and CDR2 FQGNSA. This CDR3 has 15 residues. Trimming took 5 bases from V and 8 from J, leaving 19 bases between them. CDR3 sequence reads: CASSPLGVSLHEQFF. Here the CDR3 DNA reads TGTGCCAGCAGCCCCCTTGGGGTTAGTTTACATGAGCAGTTCTTC.

J is TRBJ1-2 and V is TRBV20-1; D is unresolved. The CDR3 runs to 13 residues. Germline V gene lookup returns CDR1 DFQATT and CDR2 SNEGSKA (reference sequence). CDR3 sequence reads: CSSCPTSFDGYTF. The CDR3 DNA sequence: TGCAGCAGCTGCCCCACTAGTTTTGATGGCTACACCTTC.

A remark on this clonotype: One base away lies a much larger clone, so this may be a sequencing read error. The V gene is TRBV28, the J gene TRBJ2-7, with D possibly TRBD1 on 5 matching bases. The CDR3 runs 15 residues. The germline CDR1 and CDR2 sequences are MDHEN and SYDVKM. The CDR3 reads CASSFSGRVAYERYF. The CDR3 DNA reads TGTGCCAGCAGTTTCTCGGGCAGGGTGGCCTACGAGCGGTACTTC.

The V and J genes are TRBV29-1 and TRBJ2-7, with 8 bases aligning to TRBD1. Germline CDR1 is SQVTM and CDR2 is ANQGSEA. The CDR3 runs to 15 residues. V dropped 8 bases and J dropped 3; count of bases not matched to a gene: 15. The CDR3, as DNA: TGCAGCCCCCCCTTATGGACAGGGAGTTTCTACGAGCAGTACTTC. This encodes CSPPLWTGSFYEQYF.

This clonotype was observed a single time. V gene TRBV10-2 combines with J gene TRBJ2-1; 15 positions agree with TRBD2. CDR1 is WSHSY and CDR2 is SAAADI in the germline V gene. The V and J ends lost 1 base and 7 bases, in that order; junction bases with no gene match: 5. The CDR3 spans 17 residues. CDR3 DNA sequence: TGCGCCAGCAGTGAGTGTCGGACTAGCGGGAGGGAGAATGAGCAGTTCTTC. This encodes CASSECRTSGRENEQFF.

V gene TRBV25-1 combines with J gene TRBJ2-2; 7 bases agree with TRBD1. CDR1 and CDR2 from the germline V gene are MGHDK and SYGVNS. The CDR3 consists of 15 residues. Unmatched junction bases numbered 5, after V lost 5 bases and J lost 2 bases. This CDR3 reads CASSPTGDNTGELFF. DNA for the CDR3: TGTGCCAGCAGTCCCACAGGGGATAACACCGGGGAGCTGTTTTTT.

The genes are TRBV20-1 and TRBJ2-7, with D unclear. V lost 0 bases and J 0 bases, leaving 9 bases between the germline ends. The CDR3 covers 14 residues. Germline CDR1 reads DFQATT; CDR2 reads SNEGSKA (reference sequence). This CDR3 reads CSARDLQHSYEQYF. Written as DNA, the CDR3 is TGCAGTGCTAGAGATCTACAGCACTCCTACGAGCAGTACTTC.

In this sample, this clonotype turned up once. The chain joins TRBV29-1 to TRBJ2-7, with 9 bases lining up with TRBD1. Germline values: CDR1 SQVTM, CDR2 ANQGSEA. CDR3 size: 12 residues. Trimming at V came to 4 bases and at J to 5 bases, leaving 3 bases not matched to a gene. The CDR3: CSVGTGDNEQYF. The DNA for the CDR3 is TGCAGCGTTGGGACAGGGGACAACGAGCAGTACTTC.

This clonotype was counted ten times or more. The chain has TRBV7-9 and TRBJ2-7; 9 bases map to TRBD2. J lost 3 bases, V lost 0 bases, and 0 bases had no gene match. Germline assignment: CDR1 SEHNR and CDR2 FQNEAQ (reference sequence). CDR3 length: 14 residues. The CDR3 sequence: CASSLASGSYEQYF. The CDR3, as DNA: TGTGCCAGCAGCTTAGCTAGCGGGAGCTACGAGCAGTACTTC.

With respect to this clonotype: The conserved final phenylalanine or tryptophan is absent from the CDR3, which likely points to a read error. It is unclear where the CDR3 begins or ends on the DNA, so no DNA is shown, and the CDR3 is as TCRdb lists it. The genes are TRBV4-1 and TRBJ2-2. Germline-derived CDR1 and CDR2 are MGHRA and YSYEKL. The CDR3 is 14 amino acids in total, end residues counted. CDR3 residues: CASSQDDQYGELLI.

The chain uses TRBV2 and TRBJ2-7; D is unresolved. The germline V gene encodes CDR1 SNHLY and CDR2 FYNNEI. Trimming cost V 2 bases and J 12 bases, with 11 bases left between them. The CDR3 covers 11 residues. The CDR3 here is CASSEIGIWYF. DNA for the CDR3: TGTGCCAGCAGTGAAATCGGTATCTGGTACTTC.

This clonotype appeared a few times. This chain joins TRBV24-1 and TRBJ2-7, with 8 positions matching TRBD1. Germline CDR1 KGHDR, CDR2 SFDVKD. Unmatched junction bases numbered 8, after V lost 4 bases and J lost 7 bases. The CDR3 sequence is 14 residues long. CDR3 sequence: CATSDSGGAWEQYF. The CDR3 DNA reads as TGTGCCACCAGTGACTCAGGGGGCGCGTGGGAGCAGTACTTC.

This clonotype occurred many times. This sequence joins TRBV3-1 and TRBJ2-3; maybe TRBD2 (6 bases). Germline CDR1 LGHDT, CDR2 YNNKEL (reference sequence). This CDR3 has 14 amino acids. V lost 4 bases and J lost 1, with 9 bases in between. The CDR3 DNA reads as TGTGCCAGCAGCCGAGCGGGCCGCACAGATACGCAGTATTTT. This gives the protein CASSRAGRTDTQYF.

The rearrangement joins TRBV20-1 to TRBJ2-5; 8 bases line up with TRBD1. Germline CDR1 and CDR2: DFQATT and SNEGSKA (reference sequence). Unmatched junction bases numbered 20, after V lost 6 bases and J lost 5 bases. The CDR3 contains 17 residues. CDR3 in DNA: TGCAGTGCCCTACCCTATCTCGCACAGGGGGTTTTCGAGACCCAGTACTTC. This codes for CSALPYLAQGVFETQYF.

The chain links TRBV19 to TRBJ2-6, with D perhaps TRBD1 (5 bases). CDR1 is LNHDA and CDR2 is SQIVND in the germline V gene (reference sequence). The V end lost 5 bases, the J end lost 0 bases, and 14 bases lay between the germline ends. The CDR3 is 17 residues long. The CDR3 sequence: CASSPDKTNSGANVLTF. The CDR3 bases are TGTGCCAGTAGTCCGGACAAGACGAACTCTGGGGCCAACGTCCTGACTTTC. Drawing the rest from reference TRBV19 and TRBJ2-6, the complete variable domain is DGGITQSPKYLFRKEGQNVTLSCEQNLNHDAMYWYRQDPGQGLRLIYYSQIVNDFQKGDIAEGYSVSREKKESFPLTVTSAQKNPTAFYLCASSPDKTNSGANVLTFGAGSRLTVL.

This chain links TRBV12-3 or TRBV12-4 with TRBJ2-7, with D possibly being TRBD1 or TRBD2 (5 bases each). The CDR3 runs to 15 residues. V lost 7 bases, J lost 2 bases, and 18 bases lay in between. This CDR3 is CASKPSGTGPYEQYF. The CDR3 DNA reads TGTGCCAGCAAACCGTCCGGGACCGGGCCCTACGAGCAGTACTTC.

This clonotype was seen more than once but under ten times. V usage is TRBV6-5 and J usage is TRBJ2-7, with 9 bases matching TRBD1. The CDR3 is 14 residues long. CDR1 is MNHEY and CDR2 is SVGAGI in the germline V gene. Trimming at V came to 10 bases and at J to 6 bases, leaving 13 bases not matched to a gene. CDR3 residues: CATNRPTGGGEQYF. For the CDR3, the DNA is TGTGCCACCAACCGTCCGACAGGGGGAGGCGAGCAGTACTTC.

This clonotype was recorded many times. V is TRBV11-2 and J is TRBJ2-2; 8 nucleotides match TRBD2. CDR3 length: 16 residues. Germline V gene lookup returns CDR1 SGHAT and CDR2 FQNNGV. The J segment lost 7 bases and the V segment lost 0 bases, leaving 7 bases of the junction unmatched. The CDR3 spells CASSLEGGLAGGELFF. CDR3 in DNA: TGTGCCAGCAGCTTAGAGGGTGGACTAGCTGGCGGGGAGCTGTTTTTT.

The gene calls are TRBV29-1 and TRBJ2-7, with unresolved D. Germline V lookup: CDR1 SQVTM, CDR2 ANQGSEA. V lost 4 bases to trimming and J lost 3 bases, with 13 bases between them. CDR3 size: 13 residues. Written as DNA, the CDR3 is TGCAGCGTTGGTGGTCCAGCGCTCTACGAGCAGTACTTC. It translates to CSVGGPALYEQYF.

This clonotype has a count of ten or more. This chain uses TRBV20-1 with TRBJ1-6; perhaps TRBD1 as D (5 bases). Per germline, CDR1 DFQATT and CDR2 SNEGSKA (reference sequence). This CDR3 has 13 residues. The germline V and J ends were trimmed by 6 bases and 6 bases, with 12 bases remaining between them. CDR3 region: CSAGGMGNSPLHF. The CDR3 bases are TGCAGTGCGGGGGGTATGGGTAATTCACCCCTCCACTTT.